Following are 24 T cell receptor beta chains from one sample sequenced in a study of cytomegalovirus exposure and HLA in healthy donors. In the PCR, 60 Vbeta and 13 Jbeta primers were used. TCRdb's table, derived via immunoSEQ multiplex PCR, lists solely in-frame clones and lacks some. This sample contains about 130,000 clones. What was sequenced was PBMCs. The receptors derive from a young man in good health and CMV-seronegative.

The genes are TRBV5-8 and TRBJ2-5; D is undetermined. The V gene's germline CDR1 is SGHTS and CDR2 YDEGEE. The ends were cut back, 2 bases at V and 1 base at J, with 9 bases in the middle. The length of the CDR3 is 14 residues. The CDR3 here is CASSFNSPQETQYF. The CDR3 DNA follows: TGTGCCAGCAGCTTCAACAGTCCCCAAGAGACCCAGTACTTC.

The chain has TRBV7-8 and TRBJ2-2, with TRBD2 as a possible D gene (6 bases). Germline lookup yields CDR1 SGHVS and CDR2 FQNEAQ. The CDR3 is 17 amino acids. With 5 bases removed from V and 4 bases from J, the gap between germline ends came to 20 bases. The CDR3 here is CASSAGTGRTSTGELFF. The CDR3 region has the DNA TGTGCCAGCAGCGCGGGGACGGGGAGGACGAGCACCGGGGAGCTGTTTTTT.

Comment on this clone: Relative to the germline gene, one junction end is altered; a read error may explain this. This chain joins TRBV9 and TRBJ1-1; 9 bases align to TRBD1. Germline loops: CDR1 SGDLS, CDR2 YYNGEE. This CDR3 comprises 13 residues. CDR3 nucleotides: TGTGCCAGCAGCTCAGGGACAGGGACTGGAGCTTTCTTT. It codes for CASSSGTGTGAFF.

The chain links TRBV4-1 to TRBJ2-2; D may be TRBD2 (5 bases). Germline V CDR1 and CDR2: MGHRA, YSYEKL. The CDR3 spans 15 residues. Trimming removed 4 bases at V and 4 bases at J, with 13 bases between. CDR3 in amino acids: CASSPGLASTGELFF. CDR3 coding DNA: TGCGCCAGCAGCCCAGGACTGGCGAGCACCGGGGAGCTGTTTTTT.

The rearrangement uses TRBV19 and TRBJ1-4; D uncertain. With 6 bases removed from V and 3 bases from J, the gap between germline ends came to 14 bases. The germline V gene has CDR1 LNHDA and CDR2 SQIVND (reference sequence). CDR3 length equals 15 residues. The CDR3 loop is CASRISGIANEKLFF. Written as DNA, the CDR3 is TGTGCCAGTAGAATATCCGGGATTGCTAATGAAAAACTGTTTTTT.

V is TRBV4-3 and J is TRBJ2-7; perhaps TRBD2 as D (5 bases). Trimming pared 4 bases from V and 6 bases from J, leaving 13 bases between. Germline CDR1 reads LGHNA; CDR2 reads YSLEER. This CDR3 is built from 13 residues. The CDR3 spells CASSPDGDSEQYF. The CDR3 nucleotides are TGCGCCAGCAGCCCAGACGGGGATTCCGAGCAGTACTTC.

The CDR3 spells CASPSGGVQETQYF. CDR3 bases: TGTGCCAGCCCGTCCGGGGGAGTCCAAGAGACCCAGTACTTC. The chain employs TRBV7-9 and TRBJ2-5, with TRBD2 as a possible D gene (6 bases). The CDR3 extends over 14 amino acids. The germline gives CDR1 SEHNR, CDR2 FQNEAQ (reference sequence). V was trimmed by 8 bases and J by 1 base, leaving 14 bases between them.

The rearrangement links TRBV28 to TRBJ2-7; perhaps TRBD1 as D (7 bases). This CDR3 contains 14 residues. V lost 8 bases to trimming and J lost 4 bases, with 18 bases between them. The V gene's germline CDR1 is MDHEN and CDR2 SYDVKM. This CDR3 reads CASGGGIVPYEQYF. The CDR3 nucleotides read TGTGCCAGCGGAGGGGGCATAGTCCCATACGAGCAGTACTTC. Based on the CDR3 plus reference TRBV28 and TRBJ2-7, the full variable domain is DVKVTQSSRYLVKRTGEKVFLECVQDMDHENMFWYRQDPGLGLRLIYFSYDVKMKEKGDIPEGYSVSREKKERFSLILESASTNQTSMYLCASGGGIVPYEQYFGPGTRLTVT.

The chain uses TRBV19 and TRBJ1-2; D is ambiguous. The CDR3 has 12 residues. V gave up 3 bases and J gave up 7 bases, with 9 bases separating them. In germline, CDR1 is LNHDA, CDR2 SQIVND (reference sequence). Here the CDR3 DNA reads TGTGCCAGTAGTATGTCGCTCGGTGGCTACACCTTC. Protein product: CASSMSLGGYTF.

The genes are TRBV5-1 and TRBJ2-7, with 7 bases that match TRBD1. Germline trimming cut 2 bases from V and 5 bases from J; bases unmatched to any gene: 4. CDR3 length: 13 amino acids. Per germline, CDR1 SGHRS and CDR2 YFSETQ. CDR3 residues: CASSFRGNDEQYF. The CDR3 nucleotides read TGCGCCAGCAGCTTCAGGGGGAACGACGAGCAGTACTTC.

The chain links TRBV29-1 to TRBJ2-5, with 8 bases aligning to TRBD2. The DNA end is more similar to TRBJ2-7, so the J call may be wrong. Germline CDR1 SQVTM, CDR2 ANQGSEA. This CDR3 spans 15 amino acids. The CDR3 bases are TGCAGCGCCCGAAGGCCGGGACTAGGGGATTACGAGCAGTACTTC. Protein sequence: CSARRPGLGDYEQYF.

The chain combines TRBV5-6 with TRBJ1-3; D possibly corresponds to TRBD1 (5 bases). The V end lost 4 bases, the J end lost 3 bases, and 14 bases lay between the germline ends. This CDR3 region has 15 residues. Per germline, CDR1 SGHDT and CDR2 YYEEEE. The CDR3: CASSGQGTVGNTIYF. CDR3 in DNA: TGTGCCAGCAGCGGACAAGGGACTGTTGGAAACACCATATATTTT.

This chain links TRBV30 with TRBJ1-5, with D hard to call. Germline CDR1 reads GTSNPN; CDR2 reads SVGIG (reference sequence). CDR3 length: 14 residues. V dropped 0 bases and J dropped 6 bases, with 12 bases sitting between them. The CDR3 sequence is CAWSVGGEAQPQHF. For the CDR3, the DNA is TGTGCCTGGAGTGTCGGTGGAGAAGCTCAGCCCCAGCATTTT.

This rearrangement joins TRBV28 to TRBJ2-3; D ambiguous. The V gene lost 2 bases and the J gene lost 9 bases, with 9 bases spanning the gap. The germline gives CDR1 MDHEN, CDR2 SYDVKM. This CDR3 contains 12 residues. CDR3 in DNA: TGTGCCAGCAGTTTAGGTAGATACACGCAGTATTTT. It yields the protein CASSLGRYTQYF. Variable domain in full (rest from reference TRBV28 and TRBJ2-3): DVKVTQSSRYLVKRTGEKVFLECVQDMDHENMFWYRQDPGLGLRLIYFSYDVKMKEKGDIPEGYSVSREKKERFSLILESASTNQTSMYLCASSLGRYTQYFGPGTRLTVL.

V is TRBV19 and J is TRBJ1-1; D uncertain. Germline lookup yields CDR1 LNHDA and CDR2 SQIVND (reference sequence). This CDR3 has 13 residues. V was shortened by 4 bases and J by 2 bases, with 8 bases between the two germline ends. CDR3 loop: CASSSGVNTEAFF. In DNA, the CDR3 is TGTGCCAGTAGTAGCGGAGTTAACACTGAAGCTTTCTTT. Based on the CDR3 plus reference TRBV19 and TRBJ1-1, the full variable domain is DGGITQSPKYLFRKEGQNVTLSCEQNLNHDAMYWYRQDPGQGLRLIYYSQIVNDFQKGDIAEGYSVSREKKESFPLTVTSAQKNPTAFYLCASSSGVNTEAFFGQGTRLTVV.

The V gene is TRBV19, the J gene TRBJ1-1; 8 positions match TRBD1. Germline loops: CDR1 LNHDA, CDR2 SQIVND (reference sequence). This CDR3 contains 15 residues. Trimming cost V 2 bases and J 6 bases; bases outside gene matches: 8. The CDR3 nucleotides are TGTGCCAGTAGTATACTACAGGGGGTTAAACCTGAAGCTTTCTTT. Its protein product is CASSILQGVKPEAFF.

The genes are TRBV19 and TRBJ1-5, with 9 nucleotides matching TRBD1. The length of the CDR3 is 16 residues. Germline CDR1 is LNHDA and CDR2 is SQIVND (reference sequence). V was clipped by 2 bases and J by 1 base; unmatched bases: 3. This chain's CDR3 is CASSIYGTGSNQPQHF. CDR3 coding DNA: TGTGCCAGTAGTATATACGGGACAGGGAGCAATCAGCCCCAGCATTTT.

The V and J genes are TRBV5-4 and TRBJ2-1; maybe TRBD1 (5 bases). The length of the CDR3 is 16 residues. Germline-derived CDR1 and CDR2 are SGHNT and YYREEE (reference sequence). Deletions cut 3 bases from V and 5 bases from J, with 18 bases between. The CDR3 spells CASSYPARKGDNEQFF. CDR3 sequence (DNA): TGTGCCAGCAGCTACCCCGCTCGTAAAGGGGACAATGAGCAGTTCTTC.

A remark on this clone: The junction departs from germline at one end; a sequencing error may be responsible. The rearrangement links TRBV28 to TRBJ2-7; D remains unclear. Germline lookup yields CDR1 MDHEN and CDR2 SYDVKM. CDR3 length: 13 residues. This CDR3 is CASCFKPSYEQYF. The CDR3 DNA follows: TGTGCCAGCTGTTTTAAGCCCTCCTACGAGCAGTACTTC.

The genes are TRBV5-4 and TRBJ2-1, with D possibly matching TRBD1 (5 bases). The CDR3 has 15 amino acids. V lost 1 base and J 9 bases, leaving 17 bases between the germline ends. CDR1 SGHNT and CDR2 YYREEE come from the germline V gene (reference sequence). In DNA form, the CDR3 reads TGTGCCAGCAGCTTGCGAGACAGAAAGGGTGCTGAGCAGTTCTTC. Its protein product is CASSLRDRKGAEQFF.

CDR3 in amino acids: CASSPGLVSTGELFF. The CDR3 DNA is TGTGCCAGCAGTCCCGGACTAGTTAGTACCGGGGAGCTGTTTTTT. The V and J genes are TRBV28 and TRBJ2-2, with 7 nucleotides matching TRBD2. V lost 5 bases, J lost 5 bases, and 8 bases stayed unmatched. This CDR3 has 15 residues. Germline V CDR1 and CDR2: MDHEN, SYDVKM.

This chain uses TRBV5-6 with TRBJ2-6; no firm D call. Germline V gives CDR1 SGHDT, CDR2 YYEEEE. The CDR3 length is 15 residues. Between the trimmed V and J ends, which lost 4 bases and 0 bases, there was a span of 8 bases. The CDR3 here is CASSPGISGANVLTF. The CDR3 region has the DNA TGTGCCAGCAGCCCGGGTATCTCTGGGGCCAACGTCCTGACTTTC.

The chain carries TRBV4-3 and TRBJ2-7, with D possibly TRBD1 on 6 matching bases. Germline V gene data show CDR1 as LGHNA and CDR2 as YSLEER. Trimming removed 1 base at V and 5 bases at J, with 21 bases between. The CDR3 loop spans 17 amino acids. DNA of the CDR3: TGCGCCAGCAGCCAAGGCCAGGGGAAAAGGGTCGGGAACGAGCAGTACTTC. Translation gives CASSQGQGKRVGNEQYF.

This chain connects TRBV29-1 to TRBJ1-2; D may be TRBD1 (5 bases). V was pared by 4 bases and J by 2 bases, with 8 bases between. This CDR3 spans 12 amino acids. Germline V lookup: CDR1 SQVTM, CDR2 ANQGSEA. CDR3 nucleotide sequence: TGCAGCGTTGCAGGGATAAACTATGGCTACACCTTC. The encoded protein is CSVAGINYGYTF.